These T cell receptor beta chains were read from a single sample in a study of blood T cell repertoires in COVID-19. Clones were read by immunoSEQ multiplex PCR, and TCRdb kept only the in-frame ones, dropping some. The table lists about 110,000 clones, 70% to 85% of them singletons. Sequenced input: peripheral blood. The receptors here all came from a man in his 70s with active or convalescent COVID-19. Both conserved end residues are part of each CDR3. The D gene is left open where the match is weak. The listing skips clone size in some rows; elsewhere it reads once, few, many or a size class.

cdr3_nt cdr3_aa j_call d_call clone_size v_call
TGTGCCAGCAGCTTCTTAGTGGGACAGGGGGGAGATACGCAGTATTTT CASSFLVGQGGDTQYF TRBJ2-3 TRBD1 once TRBV5-4
TGTGCCAGCAGCGCAGAAGGGGGAAGTGGAAACACCATATATTTT CASSAEGGSGNTIYF TRBJ1-3 . . TRBV6-5
TGTGCCAGCAGCCCTGACCCGGGACTAGCGGGGGGGATCCTCTACGAGCAGTACTTC CASSPDPGLAGGILYEQYF TRBJ2-7 TRBD2 once TRBV11-2
TGTGCCAGCAACCACGGAGGAGGTCATGGCTACACCTTC CASNHGGGHGYTF TRBJ1-2 . . TRBV6-5
TGTGCCAGCAGCTACCAGGGGCGAACTGAAGCTTTCTTT CASSYQGRTEAFF TRBJ1-1 . . TRBV5-8
TGTGCCAGCAGCCACCGGACTAGCGCTTCCCTCGAGCAGTACTTC CASSHRTSASLEQYF TRBJ2-7 TRBD2 . TRBV3-1/TRBV3-2
TGCGCCAGCATCCGGGGTGGGAGCACAGATACGCAGTATTTT CASIRGGSTDTQYF TRBJ2-3 . . TRBV5-1
TGTGCCTGGAGGACGTTAGCGGGAGACAATGAGCAGTTCTTC CAWRTLAGDNEQFF TRBJ2-1 TRBD2 few TRBV30
TGTGCCAGTAATCCGACAGTAATGAACACTGAAGCTTTCTTT CASNPTVMNTEAFF TRBJ1-1 . . TRBV19
TGCAGCTCCGGACGGGGGGGAGAGACCCAGTACTTC CSSGRGGETQYF TRBJ2-5 TRBD2 . TRBV29-1
TGTGCCAGCAGTCCCGGACAGGGGGCAGTTTTTGGAAACACCATATATTTT CASSPGQGAVFGNTIYF TRBJ1-3 TRBD1 . TRBV7-9
TGTGCCAGCAGCTTAGAGGGGGCAGGGAACACTGAAGCTTTCTTT CASSLEGAGNTEAFF TRBJ1-1 TRBD1 . TRBV7-6
TGTGCCAGCAGTACCCCAGGGGGCCCTGAAGCTTTCTTT CASSTPGGPEAFF TRBJ1-1 TRBD1 . TRBV28
TGTGCCATCAGTGAGGGGAGGGGGGGGACTGAAGCTTTCTTT CAISEGRGGTEAFF TRBJ1-1 . . TRBV10-3
TGTGCCAGCAGGGCGGAATACGGGGAGCTGTTTTTT CASRAEYGELFF TRBJ2-2 . . TRBV11-3
TGTGCCAGCAGTTACGGGACAGGGTACCCAGATACGCAGTATTTT CASSYGTGYPDTQYF TRBJ2-3 TRBD1 . TRBV6-6
TGTGCCAGCAGTTTATCAGGTTATAATAGCAATCAGCCCCAGCATTTT CASSLSGYNSNQPQHF TRBJ1-5 . . TRBV28
TGTGCCAGTAGTATAGGAGAAAGGGGCAGGGGTTCCGGCTACACCTTC CASSIGERGRGSGYTF TRBJ1-2 . . TRBV19
TGTGCCAGCAGCCAATCAGCTACAGATACGCAGTATTTT CASSQSATDTQYF TRBJ2-3 . . TRBV16
TGCGCCAGCAGCTTGGAACCGGGTGAAGCTTTCTTT CASSLEPGEAFF TRBJ1-1 . . TRBV5-1
TGTGCCAGCAGTTTGAACAGGGGGCCTTCCTACGAGCAGTACTTC CASSLNRGPSYEQYF TRBJ2-7 TRBD1 . TRBV27
TGTGCCAGCAGCTTGGCCTCACAGGGTGTTGGCTACACCTTC CASSLASQGVGYTF TRBJ1-2 . . TRBV5-5
TGTGCCAGCAAAGGAGGGAGCAGTCAGCCCCAGCATTTT CASKGGSSQPQHF TRBJ1-5 . . TRBV6-5
TGCGCCAGCAGCTCCTGGCTAGCTATAGGCACAGATACGCAGTATTTT CASSSWLAIGTDTQYF TRBJ2-3 . . TRBV5-1
TGTGCCAGCAGTCAAGGGGGCGCTGGCTATGGCTACACCTTC CASSQGGAGYGYTF TRBJ1-2 TRBD1 . TRBV28
TGTGCCAGCAGGGCCGGGAGCACCGGGGAGCTGTTTTTT CASRAGSTGELFF TRBJ2-2 . . TRBV14
TGTGCCAGCAAGGAGGGAAACACCGGGGAGCTGTTTTTT CASKEGNTGELFF TRBJ2-2 . . TRBV6-5
TGTGCCAGCGAACCGGGGGGCAGGGACTACGAGCAGTACTTC CASEPGGRDYEQYF TRBJ2-7 . . TRBV6-6
TGTGCCACCAGTGATTTGCGGGGTGCTGAGCAGTTCTTC CATSDLRGAEQFF TRBJ2-1 . few TRBV24-1
TGTGCCAGCAGCGTTGGGACAGGGAATTCACCCCTCCACTTT CASSVGTGNSPLHF TRBJ1-6 TRBD1 . TRBV14
TGTGCCAGCAGCCCCACAGGGGGTCAAGGATACGAGCAGTACTTC CASSPTGGQGYEQYF TRBJ2-7 TRBD1 . TRBV3-1/TRBV3-2
TGCGCCAGCAGCGAGGGCGGGATCGATACGCAGTATTTT CASSEGGIDTQYF TRBJ2-3 . . TRBV5-1
TGTGCCAGCAGCCAAGATCGGGGGGCCCCCTACGAGCAGTACTTC CASSQDRGAPYEQYF TRBJ2-7 . . TRBV4-2
TGTGCCAATGGAGGGCAGCCCCAGCATTTT CANGGQPQHF TRBJ1-5 . once TRBV6-4
TGCGCCAGCACCGTGGGGAGGACCGGGGAGCTGTTTTTT CASTVGRTGELFF TRBJ2-2 . . TRBV5-1
TGTGCCAGCAGTTTATCTAACAGGGGTGTTGATACGCAGTATTTT CASSLSNRGVDTQYF TRBJ2-3 TRBD1 . TRBV28
TGTGCCACCAGCACTCAGGGGGCCAACAATGAGCAGTTCTTC CATSTQGANNEQFF TRBJ2-1 TRBD1 once TRBV15
TGCGCCAGCATTCCTTCGACTAGCGGGAGTGATGAGCAGTTCTTC CASIPSTSGSDEQFF TRBJ2-1 TRBD2 . TRBV5-1
TGTGCCAGCAGCTTCCTCACCGGGGGAAACACCATATATTTT CASSFLTGGNTIYF TRBJ1-3 . . TRBV11-2
TGTGCCAGCAGCTGGTCCGGGACAGGGGATTACAATGAGCAGTTCTTC CASSWSGTGDYNEQFF TRBJ2-1 TRBD1 . TRBV7-2
TGTGCCAGCAGCCTACACGCGGCGGGGTTCAATGAGCAGTACTTC CASSLHAAGFNEQYF TRBJ2-7 . . TRBV7-9
TGTGCCAGCAGCCGGGGGGGATCAACTAATGAAAAACTGTTTTTT CASSRGGSTNEKLFF TRBJ1-4 . . TRBV7-9
TGTGCCAGCAGCTCCCGGGACTCCTCGGAGCAGTACTTC CASSSRDSSEQYF TRBJ2-7 . . TRBV7-9
TGTGCCAGCTCCGGCAGGGGGGTGTCGAACACTGAAGCTTTCTTT CASSGRGVSNTEAFF TRBJ1-1 TRBD1 . TRBV18
TGCGCCAGCAGCCAAGACCCGTCCGGGGAGCTGTTTTTT CASSQDPSGELFF TRBJ2-2 . . TRBV4-1
TGTGCCAGCAGCTCGTCTCAGGGACAGCCCCAGCATTTT CASSSSQGQPQHF TRBJ1-5 . . TRBV7-2
TGTGCCAGCAGCCCTCGAGTTGGGGGGGGCACTGAAGCTTTCTTT CASSPRVGGGTEAFF TRBJ1-1 . . TRBV3-1/TRBV3-2
TGTGCCAGCAGTACCGGACAGGTACTTGGGCCCCTCCACTTT CASSTGQVLGPLHF TRBJ1-6 TRBD1 once TRBV27
TGTGCCAGCAGCGTACTAGCGGGAGATGTGGATACGCAGTATTTT CASSVLAGDVDTQYF TRBJ2-3 TRBD2 once TRBV9
TGTGCCAGTAGTATTCTACAGGGAACTAGCAATCAGCCCCAGCATTTT CASSILQGTSNQPQHF TRBJ1-5 . . TRBV19
TGTGCCAGCAGCTTAGCGGCAGCCCCGGGGAGTGAGACCCAGTACTTC CASSLAAAPGSETQYF TRBJ2-5 . . TRBV11-1
TGTGCCAGCAGTAGCAAACTAGCGGGGGTCCAAGAGACCCAGTACTTC CASSSKLAGVQETQYF TRBJ2-5 TRBD2 . TRBV5-4
TGTGCCAGCAGCCAATGGTGGGACAGCTCCTACAATGAGCAGTTCTTC CASSQWWDSSYNEQFF TRBJ2-1 TRBD1 . TRBV3-1/TRBV3-2
TGTGCCAGCAGTTTAGCGCGCCCCCAGCCCCAGCATTTT CASSLARPQPQHF TRBJ1-5 . . TRBV12-3/TRBV12-4
TGTGCCAGCAGTTACTCCACGGGAGTCACAGATACGCAGTATTTT CASSYSTGVTDTQYF TRBJ2-3 . . TRBV6-5